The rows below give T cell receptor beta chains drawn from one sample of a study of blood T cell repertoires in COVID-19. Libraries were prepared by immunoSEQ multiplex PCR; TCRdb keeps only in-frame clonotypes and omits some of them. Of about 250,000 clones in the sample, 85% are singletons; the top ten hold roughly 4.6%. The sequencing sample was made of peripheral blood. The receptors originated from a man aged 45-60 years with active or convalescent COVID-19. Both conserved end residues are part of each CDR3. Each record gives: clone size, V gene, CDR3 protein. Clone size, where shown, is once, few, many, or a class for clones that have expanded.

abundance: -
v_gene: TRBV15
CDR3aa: CATGSATNEKLFF

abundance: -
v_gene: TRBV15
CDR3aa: CATSPDRGYEQYF

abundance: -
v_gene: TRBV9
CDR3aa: CASSVWGRGTDTQYF

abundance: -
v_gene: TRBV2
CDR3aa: CASKRDRADEAFF

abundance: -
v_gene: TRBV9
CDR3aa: CASSGTGSETQYF

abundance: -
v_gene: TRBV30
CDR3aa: CAWSAPTGGYEQYF

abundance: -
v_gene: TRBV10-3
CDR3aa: CAISEGTSGRREYF

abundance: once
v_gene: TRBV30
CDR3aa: CAWSVRAANEQFF

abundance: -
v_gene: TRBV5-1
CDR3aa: CASSSTGAQETQYF

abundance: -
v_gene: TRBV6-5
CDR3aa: CASSRRQVYEQYF

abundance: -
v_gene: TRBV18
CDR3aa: CASSPADGEKLFF

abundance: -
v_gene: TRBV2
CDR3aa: CASSEMLRLLAGGLDTQYF

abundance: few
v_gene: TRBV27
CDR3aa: CASSLHRLQTQYF

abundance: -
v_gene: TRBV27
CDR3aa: CASKHSGTSLETQYF

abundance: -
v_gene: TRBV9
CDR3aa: CASSAFGQGTDTQYF

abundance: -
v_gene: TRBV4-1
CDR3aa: CASSQVGGLGGYTF

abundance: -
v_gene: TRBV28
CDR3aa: CASSLLGNSPLHF

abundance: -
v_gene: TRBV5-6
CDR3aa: CASSTGVGNQPQHF

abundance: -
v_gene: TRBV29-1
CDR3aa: CSATDSATNEKLFF

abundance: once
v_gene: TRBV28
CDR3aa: CASGKRTGGGEELFF

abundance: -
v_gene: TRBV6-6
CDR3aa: CASSTGTYNQPQHF

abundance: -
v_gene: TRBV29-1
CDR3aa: CSVDRGGEETQYF

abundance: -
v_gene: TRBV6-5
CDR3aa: CASSYDAGSAKNIQYF